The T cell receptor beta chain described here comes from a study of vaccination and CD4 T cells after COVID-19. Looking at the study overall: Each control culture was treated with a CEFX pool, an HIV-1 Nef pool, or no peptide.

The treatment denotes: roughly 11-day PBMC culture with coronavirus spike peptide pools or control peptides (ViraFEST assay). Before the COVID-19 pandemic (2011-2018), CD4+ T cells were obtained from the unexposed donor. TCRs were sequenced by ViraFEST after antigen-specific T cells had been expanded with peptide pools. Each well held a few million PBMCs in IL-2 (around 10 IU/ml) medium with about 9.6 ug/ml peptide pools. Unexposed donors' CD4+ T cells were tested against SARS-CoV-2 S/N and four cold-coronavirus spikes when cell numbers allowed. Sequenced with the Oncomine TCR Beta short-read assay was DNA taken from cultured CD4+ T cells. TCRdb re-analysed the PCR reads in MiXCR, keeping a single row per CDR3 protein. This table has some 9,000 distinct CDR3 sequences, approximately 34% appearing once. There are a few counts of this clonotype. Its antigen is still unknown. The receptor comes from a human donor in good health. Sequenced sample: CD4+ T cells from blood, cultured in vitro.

CDR3 in DNA: TGTGCCAGCAGCTCAGATACTACGGACTACAATGAGCAGTTCTTC. Its protein product is CASSSDTTDYNEQFF. V and J are TRBV7-9 and TRBJ2-1; no reliable D call. The CDR3 extends over 15 amino acids. Trimming removed 4 bases from V and 3 bases from J, with 13 bases in between. Germline lookup yields CDR1 SEHNR and CDR2 FQNEAQ (reference sequence). The variable domain in full, completed from reference TRBV7-9 and TRBJ2-1, reads DTGVSQNPRHKITKRGQNVTFRCDPISEHNRLYWYRQTLGQGPEFLTYFQNEAQLEKSRLLSDRFSAERPKGSFSTLEIQRTEQGDSAMYLCASSSDTTDYNEQFFGPGTRLTVL.